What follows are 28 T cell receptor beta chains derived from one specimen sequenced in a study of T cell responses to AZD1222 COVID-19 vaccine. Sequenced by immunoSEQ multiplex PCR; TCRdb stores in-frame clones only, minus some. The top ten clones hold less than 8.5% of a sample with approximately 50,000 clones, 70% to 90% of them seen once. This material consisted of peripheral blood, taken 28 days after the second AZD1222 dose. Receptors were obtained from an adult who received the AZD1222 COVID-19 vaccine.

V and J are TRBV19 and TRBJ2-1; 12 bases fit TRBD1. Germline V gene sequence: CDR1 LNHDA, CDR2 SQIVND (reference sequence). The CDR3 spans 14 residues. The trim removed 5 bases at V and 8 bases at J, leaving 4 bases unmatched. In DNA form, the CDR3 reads TGTGCCAGTAGTCGGGGGACAGGGGGCGATGAGCAGTTCTTC. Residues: CASSRGTGGDEQFF. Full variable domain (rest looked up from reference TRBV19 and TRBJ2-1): DGGITQSPKYLFRKEGQNVTLSCEQNLNHDAMYWYRQDPGQGLRLIYYSQIVNDFQKGDIAEGYSVSREKKESFPLTVTSAQKNPTAFYLCASSRGTGGDEQFFGPGTRLTVL.

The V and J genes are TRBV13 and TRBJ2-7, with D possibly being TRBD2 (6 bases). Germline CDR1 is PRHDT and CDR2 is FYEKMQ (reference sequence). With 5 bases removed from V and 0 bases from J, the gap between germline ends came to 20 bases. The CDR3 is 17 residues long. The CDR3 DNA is TGTGCCAGCAGCGTTCGTACCGGGACTTTGAGCTCCTACGAGCAGTACTTC. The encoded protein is CASSVRTGTLSSYEQYF. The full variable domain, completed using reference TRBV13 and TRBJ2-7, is AAGVIQSPRHLIKEKRETATLKCYPIPRHDTVYWYQQGPGQDPQFLISFYEKMQSDKGSIPDRFSAQQFSDYHSELNMSSLELGDSALYFCASSVRTGTLSSYEQYFGPGTRLTVT.

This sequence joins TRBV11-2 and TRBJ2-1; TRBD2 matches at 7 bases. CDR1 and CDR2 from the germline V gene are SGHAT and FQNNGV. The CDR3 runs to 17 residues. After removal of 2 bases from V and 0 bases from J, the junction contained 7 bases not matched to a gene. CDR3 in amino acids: CASSLLVGGSSYNEQFF. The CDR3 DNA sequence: TGTGCCAGCAGCTTATTGGTGGGGGGGAGCTCCTACAATGAGCAGTTCTTC.

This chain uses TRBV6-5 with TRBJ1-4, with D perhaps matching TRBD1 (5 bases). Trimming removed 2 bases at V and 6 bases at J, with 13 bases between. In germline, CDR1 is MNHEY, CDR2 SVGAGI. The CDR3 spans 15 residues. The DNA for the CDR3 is TGTGCCAGCAGTTACGGGGGAACGAGGGATGAAAAACTGTTTTTT. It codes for CASSYGGTRDEKLFF.

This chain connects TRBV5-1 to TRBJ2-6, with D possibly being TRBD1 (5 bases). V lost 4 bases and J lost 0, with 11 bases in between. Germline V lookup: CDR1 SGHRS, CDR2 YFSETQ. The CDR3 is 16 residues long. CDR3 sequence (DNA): TGCGCCAGCAGCGTGACAGATTACTCTGGGGCCAACGTCCTGACTTTC. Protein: CASSVTDYSGANVLTF.

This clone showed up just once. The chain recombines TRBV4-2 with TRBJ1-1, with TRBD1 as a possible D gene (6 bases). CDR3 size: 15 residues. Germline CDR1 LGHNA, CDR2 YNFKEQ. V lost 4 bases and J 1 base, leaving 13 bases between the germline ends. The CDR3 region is CASSPLGAPNTEAFF. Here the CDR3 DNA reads TGTGCCAGCAGCCCCCTGGGGGCTCCGAACACTGAAGCTTTCTTT.

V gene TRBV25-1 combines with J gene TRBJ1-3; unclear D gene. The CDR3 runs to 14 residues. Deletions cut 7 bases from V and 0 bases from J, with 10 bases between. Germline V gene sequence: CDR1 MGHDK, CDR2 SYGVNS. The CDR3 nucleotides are TGTGCCAGCAAAGACACCGGCTCTGGAAACACCATATATTTT. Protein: CASKDTGSGNTIYF.

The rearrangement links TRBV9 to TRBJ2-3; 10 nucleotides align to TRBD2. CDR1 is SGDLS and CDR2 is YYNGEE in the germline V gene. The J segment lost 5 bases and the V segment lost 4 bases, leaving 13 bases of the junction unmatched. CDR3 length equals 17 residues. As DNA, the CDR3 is TGTGCCAGCAGCATCTCCGCCGGGACTAGCGCCCAAGATACGCAGTATTTT. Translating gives CASSISAGTSAQDTQYF.

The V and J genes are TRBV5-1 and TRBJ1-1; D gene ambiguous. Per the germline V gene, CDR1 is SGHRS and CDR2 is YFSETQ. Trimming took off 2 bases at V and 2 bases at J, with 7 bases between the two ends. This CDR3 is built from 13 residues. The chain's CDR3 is CASSFSGNTEAFF. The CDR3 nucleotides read TGCGCCAGCAGCTTTTCGGGTAACACTGAAGCTTTCTTT.

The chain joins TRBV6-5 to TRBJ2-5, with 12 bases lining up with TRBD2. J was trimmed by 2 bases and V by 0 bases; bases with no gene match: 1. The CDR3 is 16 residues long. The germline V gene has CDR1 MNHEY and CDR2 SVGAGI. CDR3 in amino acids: CASSYSGTSGQETQYF. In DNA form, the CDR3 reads TGTGCCAGCAGTTACTCCGGGACTAGCGGGCAAGAGACCCAGTACTTC.

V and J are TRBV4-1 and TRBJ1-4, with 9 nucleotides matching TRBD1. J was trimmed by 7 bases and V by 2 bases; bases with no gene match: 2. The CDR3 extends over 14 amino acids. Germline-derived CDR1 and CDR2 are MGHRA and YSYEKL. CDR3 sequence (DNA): TGCGCCAGCAGCCAACCGGGACAGGGTGAAAAACTGTTTTTT. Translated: CASSQPGQGEKLFF.

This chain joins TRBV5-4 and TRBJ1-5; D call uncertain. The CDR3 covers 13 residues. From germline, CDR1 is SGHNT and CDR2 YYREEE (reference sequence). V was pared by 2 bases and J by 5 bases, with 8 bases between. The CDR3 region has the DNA TGTGCCAGCAGCTTTGGGAGGGATCAGCCCCAGCATTTT. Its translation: CASSFGRDQPQHF.

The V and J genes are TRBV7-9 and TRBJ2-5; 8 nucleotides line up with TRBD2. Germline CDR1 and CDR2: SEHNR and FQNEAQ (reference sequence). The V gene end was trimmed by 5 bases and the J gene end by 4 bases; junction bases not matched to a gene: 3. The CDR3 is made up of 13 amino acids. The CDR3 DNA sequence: TGTGCCAGCAGCGCTGCGGGGGGAGAGACCCAGTACTTC. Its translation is CASSAAGGETQYF.

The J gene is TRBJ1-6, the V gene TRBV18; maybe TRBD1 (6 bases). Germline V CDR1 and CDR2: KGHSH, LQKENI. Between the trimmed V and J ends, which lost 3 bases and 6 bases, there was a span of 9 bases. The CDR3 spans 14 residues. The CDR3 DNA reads TGTGCCAGCTCACCGCCACAGGGTAATTCACCCCTCCACTTT. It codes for CASSPPQGNSPLHF.

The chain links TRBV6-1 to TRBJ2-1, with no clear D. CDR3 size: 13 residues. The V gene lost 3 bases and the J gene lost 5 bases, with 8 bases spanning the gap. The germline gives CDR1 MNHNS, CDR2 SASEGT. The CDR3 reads CASSDGRNNEQFF. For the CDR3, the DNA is TGTGCCAGCAGTGACGGACGGAACAATGAGCAGTTCTTC.

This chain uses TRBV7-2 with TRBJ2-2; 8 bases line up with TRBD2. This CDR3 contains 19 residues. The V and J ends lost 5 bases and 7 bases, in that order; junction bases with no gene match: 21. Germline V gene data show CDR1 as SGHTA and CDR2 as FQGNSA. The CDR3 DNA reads TGTGCCAGCAGCCCAAACATGATGGCGGGGGGTGTACAGGGCGGGGAGCTGTTTTTT. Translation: CASSPNMMAGGVQGGELFF.

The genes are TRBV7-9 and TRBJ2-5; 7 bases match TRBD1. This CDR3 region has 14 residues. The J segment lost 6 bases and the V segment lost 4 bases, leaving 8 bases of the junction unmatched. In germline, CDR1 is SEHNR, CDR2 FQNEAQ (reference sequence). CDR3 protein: CASSSNRGRQTQYF. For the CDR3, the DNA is TGTGCCAGCAGCTCGAACAGGGGCAGGCAGACCCAGTACTTC.

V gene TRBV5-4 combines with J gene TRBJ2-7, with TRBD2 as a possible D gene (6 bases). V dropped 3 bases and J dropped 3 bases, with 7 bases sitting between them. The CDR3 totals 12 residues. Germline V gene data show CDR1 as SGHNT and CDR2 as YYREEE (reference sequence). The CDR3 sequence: CASSSGVYEQYF. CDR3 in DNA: TGTGCCAGCAGCTCGGGGGTCTACGAGCAGTACTTC.

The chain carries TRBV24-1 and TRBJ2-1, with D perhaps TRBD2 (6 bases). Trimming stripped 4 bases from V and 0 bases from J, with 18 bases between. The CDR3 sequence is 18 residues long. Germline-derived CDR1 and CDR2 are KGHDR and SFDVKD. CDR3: CATSDPHSGESSYNEQFF. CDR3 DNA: TGTGCCACCAGTGACCCACATTCGGGGGAGAGCTCCTACAATGAGCAGTTCTTC.

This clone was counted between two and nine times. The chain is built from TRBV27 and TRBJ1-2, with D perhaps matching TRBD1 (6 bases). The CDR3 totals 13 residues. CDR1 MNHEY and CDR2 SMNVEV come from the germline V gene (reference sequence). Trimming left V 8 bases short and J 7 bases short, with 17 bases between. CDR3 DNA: TGTGCCAGCTCGCCGCAGGGGCCGGGTGGCTACACCTTC. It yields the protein CASSPQGPGGYTF.

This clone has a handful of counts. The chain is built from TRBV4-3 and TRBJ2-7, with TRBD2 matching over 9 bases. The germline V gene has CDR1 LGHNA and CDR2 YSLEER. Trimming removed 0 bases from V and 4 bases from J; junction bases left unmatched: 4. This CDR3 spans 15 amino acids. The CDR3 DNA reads TGCGCCAGCAGCCAAGATCTTGCGGGAGGGTACGAGCAGTACTTC. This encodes CASSQDLAGGYEQYF.

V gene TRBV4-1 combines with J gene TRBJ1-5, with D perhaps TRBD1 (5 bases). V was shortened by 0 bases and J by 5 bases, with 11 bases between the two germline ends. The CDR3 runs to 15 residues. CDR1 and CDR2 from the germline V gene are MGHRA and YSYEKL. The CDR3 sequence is CASSQDPTGDQPQHF. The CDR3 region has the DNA TGCGCCAGCAGCCAAGATCCTACGGGGGATCAGCCCCAGCATTTT.

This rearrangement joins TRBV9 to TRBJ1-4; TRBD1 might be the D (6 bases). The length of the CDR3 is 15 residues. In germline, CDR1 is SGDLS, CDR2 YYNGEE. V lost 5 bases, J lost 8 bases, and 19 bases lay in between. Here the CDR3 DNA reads TGTGCCAGCAGTACTAGGGGGGGCGTCGAGGAAAAACTGTTTTTT. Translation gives CASSTRGGVEEKLFF.

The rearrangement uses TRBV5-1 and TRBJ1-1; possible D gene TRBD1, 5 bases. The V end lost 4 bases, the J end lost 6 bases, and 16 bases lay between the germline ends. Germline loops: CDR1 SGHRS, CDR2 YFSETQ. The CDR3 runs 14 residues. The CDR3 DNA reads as TGCGCCAGCAGCGAAGGGTTCAGGGTCTCTGAAGCTTTCTTT. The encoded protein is CASSEGFRVSEAFF.

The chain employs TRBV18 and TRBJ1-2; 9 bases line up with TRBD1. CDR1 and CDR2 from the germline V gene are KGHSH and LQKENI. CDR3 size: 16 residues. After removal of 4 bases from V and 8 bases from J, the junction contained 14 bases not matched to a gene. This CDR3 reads CASSLTTPGQGGGYTF. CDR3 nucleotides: TGTGCCAGCTCACTTACTACACCGGGACAGGGTGGCGGCTACACCTTC.

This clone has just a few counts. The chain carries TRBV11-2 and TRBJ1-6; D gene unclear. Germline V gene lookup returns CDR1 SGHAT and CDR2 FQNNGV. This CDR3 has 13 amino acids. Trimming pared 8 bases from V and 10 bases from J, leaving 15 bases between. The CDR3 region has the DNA TGTGCCAGCGGCTACGACGGAGGGTCACCCCTCCACTTT. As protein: CASGYDGGSPLHF.

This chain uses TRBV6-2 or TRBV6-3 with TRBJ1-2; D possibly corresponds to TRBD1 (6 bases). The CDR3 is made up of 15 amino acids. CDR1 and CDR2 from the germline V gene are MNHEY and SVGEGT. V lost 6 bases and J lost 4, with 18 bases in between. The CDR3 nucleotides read TGTGCCAGCAGCTCCCACCAGGGGCCCATCTATGGCTACACCTTC. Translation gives CASSSHQGPIYGYTF.

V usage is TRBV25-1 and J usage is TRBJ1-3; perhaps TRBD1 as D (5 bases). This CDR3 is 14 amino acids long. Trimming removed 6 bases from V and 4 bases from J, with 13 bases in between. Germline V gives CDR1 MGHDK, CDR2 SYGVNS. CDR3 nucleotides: TGTGCCAGCAGCCCAGGAGGGGACGGAAACACCATATATTTT. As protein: CASSPGGDGNTIYF.